Below are 15 T cell receptor beta chains sequenced from a single sample in a study of shared clonotypes between healthy human individuals. Using immunoSEQ multiplex PCR, the repertoire was profiled, and TCRdb retains in-frame clones only, with some absent. The sample has millions of clones, roughly 94% seen once. Naive CD8 cells comprised CD45RO-negative, CCR7-positively selected cells, excluding terminally differentiated effector memory CD45RA+ cells. The sample consisted of naive CD8+ T cells sorted from blood. Receptors originate from a man aged 18-30 years in good health.

A word on this clone: This sample includes further DNA sequences coding for the same CDR3. The V and J genes are TRBV9 and TRBJ2-1, with unresolved D. Germline CDR1 and CDR2: SGDLS and YYNGEE. The V end was cut by 0 bases, the J end by 4 bases, with 8 bases between. The CDR3 has 14 amino acids. CDR3 loop: CASSVEGLYNEQFF. Here the CDR3 DNA reads TGTGCCAGCAGCGTAGAAGGGTTATACAATGAGCAGTTCTTC.

This chain joins TRBV7-8 and TRBJ2-5, with 7 nucleotides matching TRBD2. The CDR3 is 18 residues long. With 2 bases clipped from V and 2 bases from J, the junction kept 14 bases outside the gene matches. Germline CDR1 and CDR2: SGHVS and FQNEAQ. CDR3 nucleotides: TGTGCCAGCAGCTTAATACATGTCGGCGGGAGTACGCAAGAGACCCAGTACTTC. Translation: CASSLIHVGGSTQETQYF.

The chain uses TRBV5-1 and TRBJ2-2; 8 nucleotides agree with TRBD1. Germline assignment: CDR1 SGHRS and CDR2 YFSETQ. The junction had 10 bases not matched to a gene; V was cut back by 3 bases and J by 6 bases. The CDR3 length is 16 residues. In nucleotides, the CDR3 is TGCGCCAGCAGCTCGGTTCCGGGACAGGTCCCCGGGGAGCTGTTTTTT. It codes for CASSSVPGQVPGELFF.

The V call is TRBV4-2, the J call TRBJ2-2; the match to TRBD2 covers 7 bases. This CDR3 has 15 residues. Unmatched junction bases numbered 5, after V lost 4 bases and J lost 3 bases. Germline CDR1 reads LGHNA; CDR2 reads YNFKEQ. CDR3 protein: CASSPDRGDTGELFF. For the CDR3, the DNA is TGTGCCAGCAGCCCAGACCGGGGGGACACCGGGGAGCTGTTTTTT.

V is TRBV27 and J is TRBJ2-7; 9 bases agree with TRBD2. V was clipped by 2 bases and J by 3 bases; unmatched bases: 5. Germline lookup yields CDR1 MNHEY and CDR2 SMNVEV (reference sequence). This CDR3 spans 15 amino acids. CDR3 loop: CASSLASGGFYEQYF. Here the CDR3 DNA reads TGTGCCAGCAGTTTAGCAAGCGGGGGGTTCTACGAGCAGTACTTC.

The chain recombines TRBV27 with TRBJ1-6; 7 bases map to TRBD1. Germline loops: CDR1 MNHEY, CDR2 SMNVEV (reference sequence). The CDR3 has 17 amino acids. V gave up 2 bases and J gave up 4 bases; unmatched junction bases: 8. The CDR3 region has the DNA TGTGCCAGCAGTTTAGGGGGGCAGGGGGTGTATAATTCACCCCTCCACTTT. This translates into CASSLGGQGVYNSPLHF.

This clone was recorded only once. This chain joins TRBV10-1 and TRBJ2-1; 9 bases match TRBD1. The CDR3 is made up of 17 amino acids. V shed 1 base, J shed 9 bases, and the junction held 13 bases outside the gene matches. Germline CDR1 is WNHNN and CDR2 is SYGVQD (reference sequence). The CDR3 reads CASSELNTGTGFSEQFF. The CDR3 coding sequence is TGCGCCAGCAGTGAGTTAAACACCGGGACAGGGTTCAGTGAGCAGTTCTTC.

This clone was seen once. The chain joins TRBV4-3 to TRBJ2-3, with 13 bases that match TRBD2. CDR3 length equals 19 residues. Losses at the gene ends were 4 bases for V and 2 bases for J; bases not matched to a gene: 12. Germline V gene sequence: CDR1 LGHNA, CDR2 YSLEER. CDR3 sequence: CASSPTGLAGAEITDTQYF. The CDR3 coding sequence is TGCGCCAGCAGCCCAACTGGACTAGCGGGAGCTGAGATCACAGATACGCAGTATTTT.

This chain connects TRBV5-1 to TRBJ1-1, with TRBD1 as a possible D gene (6 bases). This CDR3 contains 13 residues. Trimming shortened V by 2 bases and J by 4 bases, and 9 bases separated the two germline ends. Germline V gene data show CDR1 as SGHRS and CDR2 as YFSETQ. The CDR3: CASSFGQSTEAFF. The CDR3 DNA reads TGCGCCAGCAGCTTTGGACAGTCCACTGAAGCTTTCTTT. Supplemented by reference TRBV5-1 and TRBJ1-1, the full variable domain reads KAGVTQTPRYLIKTRGQQVTLSCSPISGHRSVSWYQQTPGQGLQFLFEYFSETQRNKGNFPGRFSGRQFSNSRSEMNVSTLELGDSALYLCASSFGQSTEAFFGQGTRLTVV.

A note on this clone: Other DNA sequences in this sample translate to the same CDR3. The gene calls are TRBV7-6 and TRBJ1-1; possibly TRBD1 for D (5 bases). CDR3 length equals 14 residues. The germline CDR1 and CDR2 sequences are SGHVS and FNYEAQ. V lost 1 base and J 0 bases, leaving 6 bases between the germline ends. The CDR3 loop is CASSLGGMNTEAFF. CDR3 nucleotide sequence: TGTGCCAGCAGCTTAGGGGGCATGAACACTGAAGCTTTCTTT.

The V and J genes are TRBV11-2 and TRBJ1-4; no reliable D call. The CDR3 totals 14 residues. V shed 0 bases and J shed 10 bases, with 12 bases lying between them. CDR1 is SGHAT and CDR2 is FQNNGV in the germline V gene. Written as DNA, the CDR3 is TGTGCCAGCAGCTTAGATCCATCCCTAGTAAAACTGTTTTTT. The encoded protein is CASSLDPSLVKLFF.

The rearrangement joins TRBV4-1 to TRBJ1-1, with D perhaps TRBD1 (6 bases). CDR1 and CDR2 (germline): MGHRA, YSYEKL. The CDR3 has 16 amino acids. Trimming pared 0 bases from V and 3 bases from J, leaving 14 bases between. The CDR3 reads CASSQDGTGWDTEAFF. The CDR3 nucleotides read TGCGCCAGCAGCCAAGATGGAACAGGGTGGGACACTGAAGCTTTCTTT.

The J gene is TRBJ2-4, the V gene TRBV2; 14 nucleotides line up with TRBD2. CDR3 length equals 18 residues. The J segment lost 1 base and the V segment lost 1 base, leaving 3 bases of the junction unmatched. Germline CDR1 and CDR2: SNHLY and FYNNEI. The CDR3 nucleotides read TGTGCCAGCAGTGAAGGACTAGCGGGGGGGCCGGCCAAAAACATTCAGTACTTC. It specifies CASSEGLAGGPAKNIQYF.

This clone was seen only once. This chain links TRBV4-1 with TRBJ1-2; unclear D gene. The CDR3 is made up of 13 amino acids. Trimming stripped 0 bases from V and 7 bases from J, with 9 bases between. Germline loops: CDR1 MGHRA, CDR2 YSYEKL. For the CDR3, the DNA is TGCGCCAGCAGCCAAGATCTGGGCTCTGGCTACACCTTC. This sequence encodes CASSQDLGSGYTF.

On this clone: The same CDR3 is also encoded by other DNA sequences in this sample. The DNA of the CDR3 is TGTGCCAGCAGCATCGGACAGGGCTACGAGCAGTACTTC. Translated: CASSIGQGYEQYF. The chain joins TRBV7-8 to TRBJ2-7; 8 bases are a match to TRBD1. Germline CDR1 SGHVS, CDR2 FQNEAQ. CDR3 length: 13 residues. Germline trimming cut 5 bases from V and 3 bases from J; bases unmatched to any gene: 3.